This T cell receptor beta chain is from a study of naive CD8 T cells in extremely preterm neonates (TCRdb year 2017). Looking at the study overall: The study compared the TCRbeta CDR3 repertoires of sorted naive CD8+ T cells among four age groups: extremely preterm neonates, term neonates, young children and adults. Overall study results and their limits: Preterm neonates had significantly lower iChao1 richness than all other age groups (p < 0.05) and an even clone distribution, indicating a less rich repertoire. A small sample size and variable productive template counts among preterm samples were noted by the authors as limitations. The proportion of shared CDR3 nucleotide sequences was higher in preterm neonates (about 2.7%) than in term neonates (about 0.4%), young children (about 0.03%) and adults (approximately 0.01%). To track T cell development within individuals, the authors urged prospective longitudinal studies of preterm and term neonates. Compared with the older groups, preterm CDR3s were shorter and closer to germline, carrying fewer N additions and showing less junctional trimming.

In regard to this clone: Its cognate antigen has yet to be identified. One base away there is no much larger clone; base qualities are not given.

Term cord blood was obtained from several elective full-term cesarean deliveries at roughly 36-42 weeks of gestation, without labor or rupture of membranes. Pregnancies with fetal demise, active maternal HSV infection or known maternal HIV infection were excluded from the study. A FACSAria III cell sorter was used to sort live, Annexin V-negative naive CD8+ T cells (CD3+CD8+CD45RA+CCR7+). Each sample yielded roughly 19,000 to 100,000 sorted naive CD8+ T cells. Mixed venous-arterial cord blood was collected with preassembled standardized sampling kits. Cord blood stayed at room temperature and was processed within 4 hours after collection. Ficoll-Paque density gradient centrifugation of diluted blood was used to isolate mononuclear cells. Before sorting, mononuclear cells were cryopreserved in approximately 10% DMSO plus 90% FBS and kept long term at -150 degrees C. After thawing, the cells were stained with Annexin V and with antibodies against CD3, CD8, CCR7 and CD45RA. The DNeasy Blood and Tissue Kit was used to extract genomic DNA from snap-frozen pellets of sorted cells.

Based on the germline V gene, the CDR1 and CDR2 sequences are SGHDT and YYEEEE. The germline V and J ends show losses of 2 bases and 7 bases respectively, and no gene match explains 6 bases of the junction. Reading from cysteine to phenylalanine, the CDR3 counts 16 amino acids. Of all the DNA, just the CDR3 is kept, 48 bases in frame from base 1. TCRbeta CDR3 regions were amplified from genomic DNA by a two-step, bias-controlled multiplex PCR. The multiplex PCR used primers specific for every TRBV and TRBJ gene segment. The immunoSEQ Assay was used to generate the TCRbeta repertoire data. Regarding the original processing steps: A relative-frequency ratio and a modified nearest-neighbor algorithm were applied to filter and cluster reads so that closely related sequences were merged. IMGT annotation was the basis for assigning V, D and J genes to CDR3 sequences. Template counts were quantified against synthetic TCR CDR3 analog sequences and normalized for PCR amplification bias. Only unique productive sequences, that is, in-frame CDR3 sequences lacking stop codons, were included in the analyses. The immunoSEQ Analyzer software was used to compute clonality, defined as 1 minus Pielou's evenness, and iChao1 richness. Depending on the Shapiro-Wilk normality results, either Student's t-test or a non-parametric test was run in JMP for statistical testing. As stored in TCRdb, this immuneACCESS dataset retains in-frame rearrangements with V and J assigned. A fraction of the clones does not appear; measured against another copy, unresolved V genes explain less than half of the discrepancy, and the remainder lacks a known reason. The V and J calls and clone size are taken from that table; D and trimming were inferred from the DNA. For this sample the table gives roughly 7,900 clones, of which 95% to 98% were detected only once. Roughly 0.35% of the sample rests with the top ten.

The specimen sequenced was naive CD8+ T cells from cord blood. This chain is built from TRBV5-6 and TRBJ2-7; 16 bases in between match TRBD2. The source of this sequence is a newborn in good health. The CDR3 loop reads CASSFGTSGGAREQYF. The DNA sequence is given as TGTGCCAGCAGCTTTGGGACTAGCGGGGGGGCCCGGGAGCAGTACTTC.